The 20 T cell receptor beta chains presented below share a single source sample, sequenced in a study of shared clonotypes between healthy human individuals. Measured with immunoSEQ multiplex PCR; TCRdb has only the in-frame clones, and not every one. The sample includes 1.5 million to 1.9 million clones, 98% of them seen just once. Sample: naive CD4+ T cells sorted from blood. Specified subset: CD45RA+ positively selected. The receptors here all came from a man under 40 in good health.

This clone has only one observation. Written as DNA, the CDR3 is TGCGCCAGCAGCCAGAAAGCGGGAGGGGGCAACGAGCAGTACTTC. Translation gives CASSQKAGGGNEQYF. This chain links TRBV5-1 with TRBJ2-7, with TRBD2 matching over 10 bases. V was clipped by 4 bases and J by 5 bases; unmatched bases: 9. Germline loops: CDR1 SGHRS, CDR2 YFSETQ. The CDR3 runs to 15 residues.

This clone appeared once. The CDR3: CASSLGLAGAANTGELFF. CDR3 nucleotide sequence: TGCGCCAGCAGCTTGGGTCTAGCGGGGGCGGCGAACACCGGGGAGCTGTTTTTT. This rearrangement joins TRBV5-1 to TRBJ2-2, with 10 positions matching TRBD2. Per germline, CDR1 SGHRS and CDR2 YFSETQ. V dropped 0 bases and J dropped 0; count of bases not matched to a gene: 5. CDR3 length: 18 residues.

V gene TRBV7-6 combines with J gene TRBJ2-5, with 8 positions matching TRBD2. This CDR3 is 17 amino acids long. Germline V gene lookup returns CDR1 SGHVS and CDR2 FNYEAQ. J gave up 2 bases and V 5 bases, and 13 bases lay outside the gene matches. CDR3 residues: CASSPANRLAHQETQYF. The DNA of the CDR3 is TGTGCCAGCAGCCCAGCCAACCGACTAGCGCATCAAGAGACCCAGTACTTC.

The chain is built from TRBV5-4 and TRBJ2-5; the match to TRBD2 covers 13 bases. J lost 4 bases, V lost 3 bases, and 6 bases had no gene match. The CDR3 length is 16 residues. Germline CDR1 and CDR2: SGHNT and YYREEE (reference sequence). The CDR3 DNA is TGTGCCAGCAGCTCGGGACTAGCGGGAAGTCTAGAGACCCAGTACTTC. Protein product: CASSSGLAGSLETQYF.

J is TRBJ1-1 and V is TRBV28, with D uncertain. Per germline, CDR1 MDHEN and CDR2 SYDVKM. There are 13 residues in the CDR3. With 1 base removed from V and 5 bases from J, the gap between germline ends came to 8 bases. CDR3: CASSLFGGTEAFF. CDR3 DNA sequence: TGTGCCAGCAGTTTATTCGGTGGGACTGAAGCTTTCTTT. The whole variable domain, remainder taken from reference TRBV28 and TRBJ1-1, is DVKVTQSSRYLVKRTGEKVFLECVQDMDHENMFWYRQDPGLGLRLIYFSYDVKMKEKGDIPEGYSVSREKKERFSLILESASTNQTSMYLCASSLFGGTEAFFGQGTRLTVV.

The chain is built from TRBV7-2 and TRBJ2-1; D gene uncertain. V lost 1 base to trimming and J lost 3 bases, with 16 bases between them. CDR1 SGHTA and CDR2 FQGNSA come from the germline V gene. This CDR3 contains 17 residues. The CDR3: CASSLGSTDPIYNEQFF. In DNA form, the CDR3 reads TGTGCCAGCAGCTTAGGAAGTACGGACCCCATCTACAATGAGCAGTTCTTC.

Notes on this clone: Additional DNA sequences in this sample encode the identical CDR3. The chain recombines TRBV5-1 with TRBJ2-6; 7 bases fit TRBD1. Germline V gene data show CDR1 as SGHRS and CDR2 as YFSETQ. This CDR3 contains 16 residues. The ends lost 5 bases at V and 0 bases at J; junction bases unmatched: 5. CDR3 bases: TGCGCCAGCAGTTCGGGACAGATCTCTGGGGCCAACGTCCTGACTTTC. It yields the protein CASSSGQISGANVLTF.

The chain has TRBV5-6 and TRBJ2-7; maybe TRBD1 (6 bases). This CDR3 spans 12 amino acids. The germline V and J ends were trimmed by 3 bases and 13 bases, with 17 bases remaining between them. Germline assignment: CDR1 SGHDT and CDR2 YYEEEE. The CDR3: CASSSQGIPPYF. For the CDR3, the DNA is TGTGCCAGCAGCTCACAGGGAATTCCTCCATACTTC.

The chain combines TRBV2 with TRBJ2-1; D perhaps matches TRBD1 (6 bases). The germline CDR1 and CDR2 sequences are SNHLY and FYNNEI. CDR3 length equals 13 residues. Between the trimmed V and J ends, which lost 4 bases and 6 bases, there was a span of 10 bases. The CDR3 sequence: CASSGVGGNEQFF. CDR3 nucleotide sequence: TGTGCCAGCAGTGGAGTAGGGGGCAATGAGCAGTTCTTC.

Concerning this clone itself: A junction end diverges from the germline sequence, so it may reflect a read error. The CDR3 DNA sequence: TGTGCCCGGAGGGGTGCGGGAGGACCTTACAATGAGCAGTTCTTC. This gives the protein CARRGAGGPYNEQFF. The chain joins TRBV30 to TRBJ2-1; 8 bases align to TRBD2. Germline V gene sequence: CDR1 GTSNPN, CDR2 SVGIG (reference sequence). CDR3 size: 15 residues.

In its sample, this clone was seen once. V gene TRBV5-6 combines with J gene TRBJ2-1; 15 bases agree with TRBD2. This CDR3 has 17 residues. The V gene end was trimmed by 4 bases and the J gene end by 6 bases; junction bases not matched to a gene: 8. Germline CDR1 SGHDT, CDR2 YYEEEE. CDR3: CASSTRTSGRARNEQFF. For the CDR3, the DNA is TGTGCCAGCAGCACTAGGACTAGCGGGAGGGCCCGCAATGAGCAGTTCTTC.

The chain uses TRBV5-1 and TRBJ1-4, with 12 positions matching TRBD1. The CDR3 spans 18 residues. The ends lost 4 bases at V and 6 bases at J; junction bases unmatched: 13. Per germline, CDR1 SGHRS and CDR2 YFSETQ. The CDR3 DNA sequence: TGCGCCAGCAGCCTGGGACAGGGGGCGTCAGGTGGCTATGAAAAACTGTTTTTT. It translates to CASSLGQGASGGYEKLFF.

CDR3 amino acids: CASSQTGGSQPQHF. The CDR3 nucleotides are TGCGCCAGCAGCCAGACAGGGGGAAGTCAGCCCCAGCATTTT. V gene TRBV4-1 combines with J gene TRBJ1-5; 9 bases agree with TRBD1. Trimming removed 3 bases from V and 6 bases from J; junction bases left unmatched: 3. The V gene's germline CDR1 is MGHRA and CDR2 YSYEKL. The CDR3 is 14 amino acids.

The J gene is TRBJ2-5, the V gene TRBV18; D uncertain. This CDR3 has 14 residues. Trimming shortened V by 3 bases and J by 5 bases, and 13 bases separated the two germline ends. Germline loops: CDR1 KGHSH, CDR2 LQKENI. Here the CDR3 DNA reads TGTGCCAGCTCACCTTCAACCGGTGGGGAGACCCAGTACTTC. As protein: CASSPSTGGETQYF.

The chain combines TRBV19 with TRBJ2-7; D unclear. V gave up 3 bases and J gave up 3 bases, with 9 bases separating them. The CDR3 loop spans 13 amino acids. Germline V lookup: CDR1 LNHDA, CDR2 SQIVND (reference sequence). CDR3 DNA: TGTGCCAGTAGTATCGGAGAGTACTACGAGCAGTACTTC. It specifies CASSIGEYYEQYF.

Only one count was recorded for this clone. The chain is built from TRBV7-9 and TRBJ2-1, with a tentative D call TRBD2 (5 bases). The V end lost 0 bases, the J end lost 5 bases, and 14 bases lay between the germline ends. Looked up from germline, CDR1 is SEHNR and CDR2 is FQNEAQ (reference sequence). This CDR3 is built from 16 residues. The CDR3 region has the DNA TGTGCCAGCAGCTTAGCGGCCACTAGGCTCCACAATGAGCAGTTCTTC. As protein: CASSLAATRLHNEQFF.

The rearrangement links TRBV18 to TRBJ1-5, with TRBD1 matching 10 bases. The CDR3 length is 15 residues. The V gene's germline CDR1 is KGHSH and CDR2 LQKENI. Unmatched junction bases numbered 4, after V lost 2 bases and J lost 6 bases. The CDR3: CASSPGQGDSQPQHF. CDR3 nucleotides: TGTGCCAGCTCACCAGGACAGGGGGACAGTCAGCCCCAGCATTTT.

V usage is TRBV18 and J usage is TRBJ2-7; 9 positions agree with TRBD1. This CDR3 is built from 15 residues. The V segment lost 1 base and the J segment 6 bases; nucleotides outside the gene matches: 7. CDR1 is KGHSH and CDR2 is LQKENI in the germline V gene. The CDR3 sequence is CASSPLGTGGIEQYF. In DNA, the CDR3 is TGTGCCAGCTCACCACTCGGAACAGGGGGCATCGAGCAGTACTTC. The whole variable domain, remainder taken from reference TRBV18 and TRBJ2-7, is NAGVMQNPRHLVRRRGQEARLRCSPMKGHSHVYWYRQLPEEGLKFMVYLQKENIIDESGMPKERFSAEFPKEGPSILRIQQVVRGDSAAYFCASSPLGTGGIEQYFGPGTRLTVT.

The V and J genes are TRBV28 and TRBJ1-5; D is possibly TRBD1 (6 bases). The V gene lost 4 bases and the J gene lost 5 bases, with 24 bases spanning the gap. Germline assignment: CDR1 MDHEN and CDR2 SYDVKM. The CDR3 runs 18 residues. CDR3: CASSSPGGDSSRDQPQHF. The CDR3 region has the DNA TGTGCCAGCAGTTCCCCCGGGGGCGACTCATCCCGGGATCAGCCCCAGCATTTT.

The chain is built from TRBV7-9 and TRBJ1-3; possibly TRBD1 for D (6 bases). Germline CDR1 reads SEHNR; CDR2 reads FQNEAQ (reference sequence). The CDR3 length is 17 residues. V was shortened by 5 bases and J by 1 base, with 18 bases between the two germline ends. In nucleotides, the CDR3 is TGTGCCAGCAGCCCAACCCCGTGGGGGCGGTCTGGAAACACCATATATTTT. As protein: CASSPTPWGRSGNTIYF.